These 16 T cell receptor beta chains originate from one sample sequenced in a study of shared clonotypes between healthy human individuals. The assay was immunoSEQ multiplex PCR, and TCRdb's table has in-frame clones only and misses some. The sample consists of about 1.5 million clones, approximately 98% of them appearing once. Material for sequencing was naive CD4+ T cells sorted from blood. Subset given: CD45RA+ positively selected. Receptors originate from a man between 25 and 39 years old in good health.

The chain recombines TRBV6-5 with TRBJ2-5, with D tentatively TRBD2 (5 bases). The CDR3 loop spans 14 amino acids. Per germline, CDR1 MNHEY and CDR2 SVGAGI. Trimming cost V 6 bases and J 1 base, with 12 bases left between them. The CDR3 region is CASRRLSGQETQYF. The CDR3 DNA sequence: TGTGCCAGCAGGAGACTATCTGGCCAAGAGACCCAGTACTTC.

The V and J genes are TRBV5-1 and TRBJ2-7; no definite D call. V lost 2 bases and J lost 6, with 12 bases in between. Germline CDR1 SGHRS, CDR2 YFSETQ. The CDR3 loop spans 13 amino acids. The CDR3: CASSFETSREQYF. As DNA, the CDR3 is TGCGCCAGCAGCTTCGAGACATCTCGCGAGCAGTACTTC.

The rearrangement joins TRBV14 to TRBJ1-1; tentatively, D is TRBD1 (5 bases). The germline V gene encodes CDR1 SGHDN and CDR2 FVKESK. This CDR3 has 16 residues. Trimming cost V 0 bases and J 4 bases, with 15 bases left between them. The CDR3 DNA follows: TGTGCCAGCAGCCAAGATGTTGGCAGGGTTGTCACTGAAGCTTTCTTT. Translating it yields CASSQDVGRVVTEAFF.

The chain combines TRBV5-1 with TRBJ2-1; D is possibly TRBD1 (5 bases). This CDR3 is built from 15 residues. V was pared by 0 bases and J by 9 bases, with 16 bases between. Germline values: CDR1 SGHRS, CDR2 YFSETQ. Here the CDR3 reads CASSLALGQGSEQFF. The CDR3 DNA reads TGCGCCAGCAGCTTGGCCTTAGGTCAGGGCAGTGAGCAGTTCTTC.

V and J are TRBV9 and TRBJ2-7, with TRBD2 matching 12 bases. CDR1 and CDR2 from the germline V gene are SGDLS and YYNGEE. The CDR3 is 15 residues long. Losses at the gene ends were 0 bases for V and 3 bases for J; bases not matched to a gene: 1. This CDR3 is CASSVGGLAGYEQYF. DNA for the CDR3: TGTGCCAGCAGCGTAGGGGGACTAGCGGGCTACGAGCAGTACTTC.

The rearrangement uses TRBV15 and TRBJ2-3; the D gene is possibly TRBD2 (5 bases). The germline CDR1 and CDR2 sequences are LNHNV and YYDKDF (reference sequence). This CDR3 is 13 amino acids long. Deletions cut 7 bases from V and 2 bases from J, with 10 bases between. The CDR3 DNA is TGTGCCACCAAACTAGTCCCCACAGATACGCAGTATTTT. Protein: CATKLVPTDTQYF.

The chain uses TRBV5-4 and TRBJ2-5; 11 nucleotides align to TRBD1. CDR1 SGHNT and CDR2 YYREEE come from the germline V gene (reference sequence). The junction had 6 bases not matched to a gene; V was cut back by 0 bases and J by 5 bases. The CDR3 runs to 16 residues. The CDR3 DNA reads TGTGCCAGCAGCTTGGGCGGACAGGGGGCAAGGGAGACCCAGTACTTC. Translation: CASSLGGQGARETQYF.

This CDR3 is CASSTGSRTGQYF. In nucleotides, the CDR3 is TGTGCCAGTAGTACCGGCAGCCGCACGGGGCAGTACTTC. This chain links TRBV19 with TRBJ2-7; D unclear. V was cut by 4 bases and J by 9 bases, with 16 bases left in between. This CDR3 has 13 amino acids. CDR1 is LNHDA, CDR2 SQIVND, per germline (reference sequence).

This sequence joins TRBV7-8 and TRBJ1-5; 8 nucleotides line up with TRBD1. V trimming: 5 bases; J trimming: 5 bases; junction bases outside the gene matches: 11. CDR1 is SGHVS, CDR2 FQNEAQ, per germline. This CDR3 region has 16 residues. DNA for the CDR3: TGTGCCAGCAGCCGTCATAGGCAGGGGGCCGATCAGCCCCAGCATTTT. It translates to CASSRHRQGADQPQHF.

This rearrangement joins TRBV2 to TRBJ1-5; D ambiguous. Germline-derived CDR1 and CDR2 are SNHLY and FYNNEI. The CDR3 length is 16 residues. Trimming pared 1 base from V and 1 base from J, leaving 11 bases between. The DNA for the CDR3 is TGTGCCAGCAGTGAAGAAAGGCGCCAGAGCAATCAGCCCCAGCATTTT. Translated: CASSEERRQSNQPQHF.

J is TRBJ2-6 and V is TRBV30, with D possibly TRBD1 on 5 matching bases. V lost 8 bases and J 0 bases, leaving 11 bases between the germline ends. The CDR3 covers 14 residues. Germline CDR1 and CDR2: GTSNPN and SVGIG (reference sequence). The CDR3 coding sequence is TGTGCCAGTCGAACAGGCTCTGGGGCCAACGTCCTGACTTTC. Amino acids: CASRTGSGANVLTF.

The chain uses TRBV5-1 and TRBJ1-1; 10 bases agree with TRBD1. The CDR3 loop spans 15 amino acids. The germline gives CDR1 SGHRS, CDR2 YFSETQ. V dropped 4 bases and J dropped 0; count of bases not matched to a gene: 3. CDR3: CASSVTGGLNTEAFF. The CDR3 coding sequence is TGCGCCAGCAGCGTGACAGGGGGCCTGAACACTGAAGCTTTCTTT.

The chain is built from TRBV9 and TRBJ1-5; D possibly corresponds to TRBD1 (6 bases). Trimming took off 5 bases at V and 6 bases at J, with 15 bases between the two ends. The CDR3 has 14 residues. Germline CDR1 reads SGDLS; CDR2 reads YYNGEE. This CDR3 is CASSKGPTGQPQHF. In DNA form, the CDR3 reads TGTGCCAGCAGTAAGGGCCCGACAGGTCAGCCCCAGCATTTT.

V is TRBV9 and J is TRBJ2-1; TRBD2 agrees at 10 bases. Germline CDR1 is SGDLS and CDR2 is YYNGEE. V lost 0 bases, J lost 7 bases, and 10 bases stayed unmatched. The CDR3 spans 17 residues. The chain's CDR3 is CASSVDLLAGIRNEQFF. The CDR3 DNA is TGTGCCAGCAGCGTAGATTTACTAGCGGGAATCAGGAATGAGCAGTTCTTC.

This clone was observed a single time. The chain couples TRBV25-1 to TRBJ2-5, with TRBD2 as a possible D gene (6 bases). Germline V gene sequence: CDR1 MGHDK, CDR2 SYGVNS. The CDR3 covers 14 residues. The germline V and J ends were trimmed by 7 bases and 7 bases, with 19 bases remaining between them. CDR3 amino acids: CASTVTGGWGTQYF. CDR3 DNA: TGTGCCAGCACCGTAACAGGAGGGTGGGGGACCCAGTACTTC.

The V gene is TRBV11-3, the J gene TRBJ2-1; the match to TRBD1 covers 8 bases. Trimming cost V 1 base and J 1 base; bases outside gene matches: 3. This CDR3 comprises 16 residues. Germline V gives CDR1 SGHNT, CDR2 YENEEA. This CDR3 is CASSLAGGMSYNEQFF. CDR3 bases: TGTGCCAGCAGCTTAGCAGGGGGCATGTCCTACAATGAGCAGTTCTTC.